The sequence of this T cell receptor beta chain was determined in a study of blood T cells in healthy people across ages. Whole-study findings and limits: Diversity of TCR beta correlated strongly with naive T cell percentage. PBMCs went unsorted, and a conclusive naive versus antigen-experienced comparison was therefore prevented.

Next came a second PCR, run for 7 to 11 cycles, which used a sample-barcoded 5' primer along with a J-beta primer mix. Every single cDNA molecule received a tag from a template-switch adaptor with 12 random nucleotides. Researchers report that each sample yielded at least 2.5 million CDR3-containing paired-end reads. TCRdb re-called the 5' RACE reads through MiXCR, storing one row per CDR3 protein. The data contain about 640,000 distinct CDR3 sequences, around three fifths of them seen just once; the ten biggest clones take up 30% to 40%. About this clonotype: The antigen remains unidentified.

The CDR3 covers 14 residues. The germline CDR1 and CDR2 sequences are DFQATT and SNEGSKA (reference sequence). V dropped 4 bases and J dropped 5; count of bases not matched to a gene: 9. V gene TRBV20-1 combines with J gene TRBJ2-5; TRBD2 matches 8 bases. Sequenced sample: blood. The source is a man between 60 and 70 years old in good health. CDR3 DNA sequence: TGCAGTGCTATAATGGCGGGGGGCCTGGAGACCCAGTACTTC. Its translation: CSAIMAGGLETQYF.